Given below is one TCR beta chain in context. The data were taken from a study of blood T cell repertoires in COVID-19. The overall study: Whether acute or convalescent, the COVID-19 samples came from the United States, Italy and Spain. T cells, B-cell-depleted T cells, or PBMCs supplied cDNA or gDNA.

Original processing methods: Using reference gene primer amplification, nucleated cell counts were estimated. This table comes from immunoSEQ multiplex PCR, and its TCRdb copy is limited to in-frame clones, with some not included. The V and J calls and clone size come from that table; D and trimming were worked out from the DNA. Of tens of thousands of clones listed, roughly 90% are singletons. V was clipped by 3 bases and J by 4 bases; unmatched bases: 15. The germline gives CDR1 MNHEY, CDR2 SVGEGT. The CDR3 is 18 residues long. The clonotype originates from a man aged 70-80 years with active or convalescent COVID-19. The sequenced sample was peripheral blood. The V gene is TRBV6-2 or TRBV6-3, the J gene TRBJ2-1; 7 nucleotides align to TRBD2. This CDR3 is CASSYRVGEGIDYNEQFF. The DNA of the CDR3 is TGTGCCAGCAGTTATCGGGTAGGGGAGGGCATCGATTACAATGAGCAGTTCTTC.